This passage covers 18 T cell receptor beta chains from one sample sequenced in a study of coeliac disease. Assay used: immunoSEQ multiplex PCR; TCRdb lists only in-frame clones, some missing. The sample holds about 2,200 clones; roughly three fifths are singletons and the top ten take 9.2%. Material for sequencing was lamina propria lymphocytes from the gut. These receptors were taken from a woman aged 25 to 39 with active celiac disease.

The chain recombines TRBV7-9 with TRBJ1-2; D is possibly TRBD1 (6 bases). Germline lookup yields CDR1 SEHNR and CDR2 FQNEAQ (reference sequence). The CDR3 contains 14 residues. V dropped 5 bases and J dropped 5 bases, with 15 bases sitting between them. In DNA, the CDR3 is TGTGCCAGCAGCCTAACCGGGACAAGTTATGGCTACACCTTC. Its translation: CASSLTGTSYGYTF. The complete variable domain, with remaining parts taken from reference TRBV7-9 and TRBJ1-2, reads DTGVSQNPRHKITKRGQNVTFRCDPISEHNRLYWYRQTLGQGPEFLTYFQNEAQLEKSRLLSDRFSAERPKGSFSTLEIQRTEQGDSAMYLCASSLTGTSYGYTFGSGTRLTVV.

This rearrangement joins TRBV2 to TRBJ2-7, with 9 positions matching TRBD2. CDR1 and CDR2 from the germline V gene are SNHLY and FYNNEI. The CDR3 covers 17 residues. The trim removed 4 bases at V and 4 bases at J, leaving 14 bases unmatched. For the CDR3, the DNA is TGTGCCAGCAGTGGACCCCCGGCTGGCGGGGGGGCGTACGAGCAGTACTTC. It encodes CASSGPPAGGGAYEQYF.

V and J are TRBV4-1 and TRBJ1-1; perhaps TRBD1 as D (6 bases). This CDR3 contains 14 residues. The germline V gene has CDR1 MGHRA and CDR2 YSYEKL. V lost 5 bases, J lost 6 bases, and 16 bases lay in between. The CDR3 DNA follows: TGCGCCAGCAGCTGGCCAGACAGGAGCCCTGAAGCTTTCTTT. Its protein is CASSWPDRSPEAFF.

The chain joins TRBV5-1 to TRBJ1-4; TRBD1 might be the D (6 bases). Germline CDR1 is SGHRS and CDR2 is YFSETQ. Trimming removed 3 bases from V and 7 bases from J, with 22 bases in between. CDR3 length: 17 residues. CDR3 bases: TGCGCCAGCAGCTCGTACGCTCCCGGGACATTCGGTGAAAAACTGTTTTTT. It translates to CASSSYAPGTFGEKLFF.

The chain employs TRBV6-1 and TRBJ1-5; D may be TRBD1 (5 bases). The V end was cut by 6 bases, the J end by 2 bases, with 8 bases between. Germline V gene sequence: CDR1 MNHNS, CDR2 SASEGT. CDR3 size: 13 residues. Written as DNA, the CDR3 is TGTGCCAGCAGCCCGACAGGCAATCAGCCCCAGCATTTT. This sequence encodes CASSPTGNQPQHF.

In DNA, the CDR3 is TGTGCCAGCAGTTTACGACAGGGACACTATGGCTACACCTTC. Translated: CASSLRQGHYGYTF. The chain couples TRBV27 to TRBJ1-2; 7 bases are a match to TRBD1. The length of the CDR3 is 14 residues. Germline-derived CDR1 and CDR2 are MNHEY and SMNVEV (reference sequence). V shed 2 bases and J 3 bases; nucleotides not matched to a gene: 3.

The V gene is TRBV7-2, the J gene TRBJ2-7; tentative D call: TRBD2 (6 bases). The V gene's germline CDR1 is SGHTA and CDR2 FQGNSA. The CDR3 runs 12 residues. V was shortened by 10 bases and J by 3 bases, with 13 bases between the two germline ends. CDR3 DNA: TGTGCCACTAAGGGACTCCTCTACGAGCAGTACTTC. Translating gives CATKGLLYEQYF.

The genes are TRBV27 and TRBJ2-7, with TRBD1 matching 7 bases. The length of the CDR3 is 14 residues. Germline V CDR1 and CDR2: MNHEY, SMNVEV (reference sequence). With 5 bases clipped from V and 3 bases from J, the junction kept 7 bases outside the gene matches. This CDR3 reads CASSPGQASYEQYF. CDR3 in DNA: TGTGCCAGCAGTCCCGGACAGGCTAGCTACGAGCAGTACTTC.

CDR3 in DNA: TGCAGCGCGCAGGGGGACGGTGAGCAGTTCTTC. Translation: CSAQGDGEQFF. The rearrangement joins TRBV29-1 to TRBJ2-1; 7 bases are shared with TRBD1. The germline V gene encodes CDR1 SQVTM and CDR2 ANQGSEA. The V segment lost 7 bases and the J segment 9 bases; nucleotides outside the gene matches: 6. The CDR3 runs to 11 residues.

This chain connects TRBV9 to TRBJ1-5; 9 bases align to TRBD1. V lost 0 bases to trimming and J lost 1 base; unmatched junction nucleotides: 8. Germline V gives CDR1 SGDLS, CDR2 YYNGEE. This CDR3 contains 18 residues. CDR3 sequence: CASSVEGQGNGSNQPQHF. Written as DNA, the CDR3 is TGTGCCAGCAGCGTAGAGGGACAGGGTAATGGGAGCAATCAGCCCCAGCATTTT.

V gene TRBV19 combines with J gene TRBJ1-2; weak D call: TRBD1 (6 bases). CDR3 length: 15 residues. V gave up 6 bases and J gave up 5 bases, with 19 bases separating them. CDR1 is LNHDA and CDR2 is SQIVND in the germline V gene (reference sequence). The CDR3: CASRTGPGGLYGYTF. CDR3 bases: TGTGCCAGTAGAACAGGGCCTGGAGGCCTTTATGGCTACACCTTC.

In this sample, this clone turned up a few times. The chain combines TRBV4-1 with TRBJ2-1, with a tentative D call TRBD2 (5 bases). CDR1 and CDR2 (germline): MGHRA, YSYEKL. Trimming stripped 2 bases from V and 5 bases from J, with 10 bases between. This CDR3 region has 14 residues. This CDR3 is CASSQSAAHNEQFF. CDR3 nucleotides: TGCGCCAGCAGCCAATCAGCGGCACACAATGAGCAGTTCTTC.

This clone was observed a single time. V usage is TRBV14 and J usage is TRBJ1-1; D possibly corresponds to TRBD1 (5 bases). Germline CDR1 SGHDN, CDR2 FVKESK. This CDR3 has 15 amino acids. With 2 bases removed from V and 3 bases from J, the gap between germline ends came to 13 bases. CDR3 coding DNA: TGTGCCAGCAGCCAATCGGGGGGTCGGTACACTGAAGCTTTCTTT. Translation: CASSQSGGRYTEAFF. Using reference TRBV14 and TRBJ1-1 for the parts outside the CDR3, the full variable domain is EAGVTQFPSHSVIEKGQTVTLRCDPISGHDNLYWYRRVMGKEIKFLLHFVKESKQDESGMPNNRFLAERTGGTYSTLKVQPAELEDSGVYFCASSQSGGRYTEAFFGQGTRLTVV.

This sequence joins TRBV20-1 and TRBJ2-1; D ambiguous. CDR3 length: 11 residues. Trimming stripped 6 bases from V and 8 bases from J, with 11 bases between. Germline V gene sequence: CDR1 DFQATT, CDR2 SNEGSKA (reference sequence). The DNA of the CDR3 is TGCAGTGCCGAGCCCAGGTATGAGCAGTTCTTC. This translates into CSAEPRYEQFF.

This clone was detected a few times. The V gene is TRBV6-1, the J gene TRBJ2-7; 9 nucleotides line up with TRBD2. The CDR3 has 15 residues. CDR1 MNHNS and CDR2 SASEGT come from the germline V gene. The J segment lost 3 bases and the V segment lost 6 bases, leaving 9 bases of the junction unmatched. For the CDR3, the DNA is TGTGCCAGCAGAGGGGGAGCGGGAGGCCGCTACGAGCAGTACTTC. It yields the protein CASRGGAGGRYEQYF.

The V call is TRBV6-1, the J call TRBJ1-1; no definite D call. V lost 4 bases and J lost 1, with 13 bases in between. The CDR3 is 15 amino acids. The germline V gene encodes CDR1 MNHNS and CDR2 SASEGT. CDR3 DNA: TGTGCCAGCAGTGCACGCTCACACCAGAACACTGAAGCTTTCTTT. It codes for CASSARSHQNTEAFF.

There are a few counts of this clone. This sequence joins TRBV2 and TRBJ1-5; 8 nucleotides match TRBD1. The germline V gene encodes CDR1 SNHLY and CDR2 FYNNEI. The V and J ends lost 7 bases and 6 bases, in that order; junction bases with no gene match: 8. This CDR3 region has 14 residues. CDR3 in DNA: TGTGCCAGCAAGAATACAGGGGGAGGTCAGCCCCAGCATTTT. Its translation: CASKNTGGGQPQHF.

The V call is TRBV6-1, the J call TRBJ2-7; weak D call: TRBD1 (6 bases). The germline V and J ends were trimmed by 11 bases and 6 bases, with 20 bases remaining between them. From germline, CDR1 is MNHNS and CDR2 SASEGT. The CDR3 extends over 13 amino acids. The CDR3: CAGGHGTSPEQYF. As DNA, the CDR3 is TGTGCCGGGGGACACGGGACGTCCCCCGAGCAGTACTTC.